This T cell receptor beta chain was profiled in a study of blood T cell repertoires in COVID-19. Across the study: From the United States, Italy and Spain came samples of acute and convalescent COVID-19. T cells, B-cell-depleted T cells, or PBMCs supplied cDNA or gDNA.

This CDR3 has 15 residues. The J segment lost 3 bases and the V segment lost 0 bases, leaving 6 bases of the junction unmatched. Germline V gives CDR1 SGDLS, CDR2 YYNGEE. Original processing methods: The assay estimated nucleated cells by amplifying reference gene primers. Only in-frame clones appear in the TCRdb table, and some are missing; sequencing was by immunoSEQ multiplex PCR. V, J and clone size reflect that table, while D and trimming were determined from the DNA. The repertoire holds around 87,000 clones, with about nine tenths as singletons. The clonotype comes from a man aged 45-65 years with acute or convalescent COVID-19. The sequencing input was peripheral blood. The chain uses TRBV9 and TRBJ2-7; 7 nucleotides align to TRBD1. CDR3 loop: CASSVGPGGDYEQYF. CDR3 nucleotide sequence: TGTGCCAGCAGCGTAGGACCAGGGGGTGACTACGAGCAGTACTTC. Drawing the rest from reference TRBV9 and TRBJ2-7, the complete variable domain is DSGVTQTPKHLITATGQRVTLRCSPRSGDLSVYWYQQSLDQGLQFLIQYYNGEERAKGNILERFSAQQFPDLHSELNLSSLELGDSALYFCASSVGPGGDYEQYFGPGTRLTVT.